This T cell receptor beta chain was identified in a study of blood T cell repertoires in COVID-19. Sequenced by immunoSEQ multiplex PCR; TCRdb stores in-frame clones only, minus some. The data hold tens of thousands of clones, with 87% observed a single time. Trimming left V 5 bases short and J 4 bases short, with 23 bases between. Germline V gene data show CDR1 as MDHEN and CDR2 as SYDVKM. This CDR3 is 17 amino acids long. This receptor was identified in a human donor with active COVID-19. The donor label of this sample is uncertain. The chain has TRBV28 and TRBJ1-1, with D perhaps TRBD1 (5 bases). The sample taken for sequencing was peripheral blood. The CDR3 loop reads CASSLRTRRGRSTEAFF. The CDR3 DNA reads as TGTGCCAGCAGTCTCCGGACACGGAGGGGTCGGAGCACTGAAGCTTTCTTT.